The 28 T cell receptor beta chains presented below share a single source sample, sequenced in a study of blood T cell repertoires in COVID-19. The repertoire was sequenced with immunoSEQ multiplex PCR; TCRdb's copy has only in-frame clones and lacks some. Of about 240,000 clones in the sample, more than 75% were seen once. The material sequenced was peripheral blood. The receptors derive from a woman between 65 and 79 years old with active or convalescent COVID-19.

The chain links TRBV6-2 or TRBV6-3 to TRBJ2-7; 8 bases align to TRBD1. Per germline, CDR1 MNHEY and CDR2 SVGEGT. The CDR3 contains 13 residues. V lost 0 bases, J lost 12 bases, and 7 bases stayed unmatched. CDR3 protein: CASSYSGSGTGYF. The CDR3 DNA follows: TGTGCCAGCAGTTACTCCGGGTCCGGGACAGGGTACTTC.

The count of this clone is one. The chain uses TRBV19 and TRBJ1-5, with 8 bases identical to TRBD1. The CDR3 is 14 amino acids. Germline-derived CDR1 and CDR2 are LNHDA and SQIVND (reference sequence). V was clipped by 9 bases and J by 3 bases; unmatched bases: 7. The CDR3 region has the DNA TGTGCCAGCCGACAGGGGAGGATCAATCAGCCCCAGCATTTT. It specifies CASRQGRINQPQHF.

The J gene is TRBJ2-1, the V gene TRBV6-5, with D uncertain. CDR3 length equals 14 residues. The germline V gene has CDR1 MNHEY and CDR2 SVGAGI. V was shortened by 7 bases and J by 0 bases, with 10 bases between the two germline ends. The CDR3 DNA reads as TGTGCCAGCATTGGGCAGCCCTCCTACAATGAGCAGTTCTTC. This gives the protein CASIGQPSYNEQFF.

The rearrangement uses TRBV29-1 and TRBJ2-2, with TRBD1 as a possible D gene (5 bases). The germline V and J ends were trimmed by 6 bases and 0 bases, with 11 bases remaining between them. Germline V lookup: CDR1 SQVTM, CDR2 ANQGSEA. The CDR3 length is 14 residues. The CDR3 DNA is TGCAGCGTAGACAGTTACGCGAACACCGGGGAGCTGTTTTTT. Protein: CSVDSYANTGELFF.

For the CDR3, the DNA is TGTGCCAGCAGTTACCCTCCGGGACAGGGATTGGGGGAGCTGTTTTTT. It is translated as CASSYPPGQGLGELFF. The chain uses TRBV6-5 and TRBJ2-2, with 9 bases lining up with TRBD1. CDR1 and CDR2 (germline): MNHEY, SVGAGI. The trim removed 2 bases at V and 8 bases at J, leaving 9 bases unmatched. The CDR3 consists of 16 residues.

The CDR3 DNA follows: TGCGCCAGCAGCTTGCCAAACGATAATGGCGGCTACACCTTC. Amino acid sequence: CASSLPNDNGGYTF. V usage is TRBV5-1 and J usage is TRBJ1-2; D gene unclear. This CDR3 has 14 amino acids. CDR1 SGHRS and CDR2 YFSETQ come from the germline V gene. Trimming cost V 1 base and J 8 bases, with 15 bases left between them.

The chain has TRBV7-9 and TRBJ1-1; D is unresolved. The CDR3 covers 16 residues. The germline V gene encodes CDR1 SEHNR and CDR2 FQNEAQ (reference sequence). V lost 1 base and J 1 base, leaving 13 bases between the germline ends. The CDR3 is CASSLEVGRQNTEAFF. CDR3 bases: TGTGCCAGCAGCTTAGAGGTGGGCAGACAGAACACTGAAGCTTTCTTT.

This chain joins TRBV19 and TRBJ2-1, with D tentatively TRBD2 (5 bases). Per the germline V gene, CDR1 is LNHDA and CDR2 is SQIVND (reference sequence). The CDR3 has 15 residues. Trimming left V 7 bases short and J 4 bases short, with 17 bases between. CDR3 in amino acids: CASNRREGSYNEQFF. The CDR3 DNA follows: TGTGCCAGTAATAGGCGCGAGGGCTCGTACAATGAGCAGTTCTTC. The whole variable domain, filled in from reference TRBV19 and TRBJ2-1, reads DGGITQSPKYLFRKEGQNVTLSCEQNLNHDAMYWYRQDPGQGLRLIYYSQIVNDFQKGDIAEGYSVSREKKESFPLTVTSAQKNPTAFYLCASNRREGSYNEQFFGPGTRLTVL.

This clone has just one count. V is TRBV5-1 and J is TRBJ1-2; TRBD1 is a possible D gene (6 bases). V lost 2 bases to trimming and J lost 6 bases, with 14 bases between them. This CDR3 is built from 14 residues. Per germline, CDR1 SGHRS and CDR2 YFSETQ. For the CDR3, the DNA is TGCGCCAGCAGCTTCCGGGGGGCGTTGGATGGCTACACCTTC. Its protein is CASSFRGALDGYTF.

The table lists this clone with a few counts. The V call is TRBV6-5, the J call TRBJ1-1; weak D call: TRBD1 (6 bases). From germline, CDR1 is MNHEY and CDR2 SVGAGI. The V end lost 4 bases, the J end lost 7 bases, and 13 bases lay between the germline ends. This CDR3 contains 13 residues. The CDR3 is CASSLGGGSEAFF. The CDR3 nucleotides read TGTGCCAGCAGTTTGGGGGGGGGCAGTGAAGCTTTCTTT.

The chain employs TRBV15 and TRBJ2-5, with TRBD1 identical over 7 bases. Germline-derived CDR1 and CDR2 are LNHNV and YYDKDF (reference sequence). The CDR3 contains 17 residues. The junction had 17 bases not matched to a gene; V was cut back by 7 bases and J by 3 bases. The CDR3 spells CATTYRGPRDTKETQYF. CDR3 DNA sequence: TGTGCCACCACCTACAGGGGCCCCCGGGACACTAAAGAGACCCAGTACTTC.

V gene TRBV7-2 combines with J gene TRBJ1-2, with D possibly being TRBD1 (6 bases). The germline gives CDR1 SGHTA, CDR2 FQGNSA. The V and J ends lost 0 bases and 5 bases respectively, with 10 bases between them. The CDR3 spans 14 residues. The CDR3 nucleotides read TGTGCCAGCAGCTTAGCGGATAGGGGGTATGGCTACACCTTC. It is translated as CASSLADRGYGYTF.

The J gene is TRBJ1-1, the V gene TRBV18; weak D call: TRBD1 (6 bases). V lost 5 bases to trimming and J lost 2 bases, with 9 bases between them. The germline V gene has CDR1 KGHSH and CDR2 LQKENI. This CDR3 comprises 13 residues. The CDR3 coding sequence is TGTGCCAGCTCAGTCAGGGGAAACACTGAAGCTTTCTTT. It specifies CASSVRGNTEAFF.

This chain connects TRBV5-1 to TRBJ2-2, with D possibly TRBD1 on 5 matching bases. V was trimmed by 4 bases and J by 4 bases, leaving 14 bases between them. This CDR3 is 15 amino acids long. CDR1 is SGHRS, CDR2 YFSETQ, per germline. CDR3 protein: CASSGKVTGTGELFF. The CDR3 nucleotides are TGCGCCAGCAGCGGAAAGGTCACAGGCACCGGGGAGCTGTTTTTT.

As DNA, the CDR3 is TGTGCCATCAGTGAGTCAGGAGAGAACACTGAAGCTTTCTTT. Protein sequence: CAISESGENTEAFF. The rearrangement links TRBV10-3 to TRBJ1-1; D gene ambiguous. Between the trimmed V and J ends, which lost 0 bases and 1 base, there was a span of 6 bases. CDR1 and CDR2 (germline): ENHRY, SYGVKD. This CDR3 has 14 amino acids.

The chain recombines TRBV3-1 (or the pseudogene TRBV3-2) with TRBJ2-7, with a tentative D call TRBD1 (5 bases). The CDR3 spans 12 residues. Germline V CDR1 and CDR2: LGHDT, YNNKEL (reference sequence). Trimming took 5 bases from V and 4 from J, leaving 9 bases between them. In nucleotides, the CDR3 is TGTGCCAGCAGCGTGACAGTTTACGAGCAGTACTTC. Protein product: CASSVTVYEQYF.

The V gene is TRBV20-1, the J gene TRBJ2-7; the D is unclear. The CDR3 has 12 residues. Germline loops: CDR1 DFQATT, CDR2 SNEGSKA (reference sequence). The V and J ends lost 3 bases and 0 bases respectively, with 6 bases between them. The CDR3 sequence: CSASSYSYEQYF. The CDR3 nucleotides read TGCAGTGCTAGTTCTTACTCCTACGAGCAGTACTTC.

In its sample, this clone was seen a few times. The rearrangement joins TRBV12-5 to TRBJ1-3, with D perhaps matching TRBD1 (5 bases). CDR3 length: 15 residues. Per germline, CDR1 LGHNT and CDR2 FRNRAP. Trimming removed 7 bases at V and 2 bases at J, with 15 bases between. The chain's CDR3 is CASAPAGLPGNTIYF. The CDR3 nucleotides are TGTGCTAGTGCCCCCGCAGGGCTGCCTGGAAACACCATATATTTT.

This chain links TRBV7-6 with TRBJ2-3; D possibly corresponds to TRBD1 (5 bases). Germline V gives CDR1 SGHVS, CDR2 FNYEAQ. Trimming took 5 bases from V and 0 from J, leaving 9 bases between them. This CDR3 has 14 residues. The CDR3 DNA sequence: TGTGCCAGCAGCCAGGGCTTTAGCACAGATACGCAGTATTTT. The encoded protein is CASSQGFSTDTQYF.

Only a few counts were recorded for this clone. The J gene is TRBJ2-1, the V gene TRBV11-2; weak D call: TRBD1 (6 bases). The CDR3 loop spans 12 amino acids. V lost 5 bases and J lost 15, with 17 bases in between. Germline CDR1 SGHAT, CDR2 FQNNGV. CDR3 in DNA: TGTGCCAGCAGCCCCGAGGGGGTGAGTCGGTTCTTC. Translating gives CASSPEGVSRFF.

The gene calls are TRBV6-5 and TRBJ1-1; D possibly corresponds to TRBD1 (6 bases). The CDR3 is 12 amino acids. V was cut by 4 bases and J by 3 bases, with 6 bases left in between. CDR1 is MNHEY and CDR2 is SVGAGI in the germline V gene. This chain's CDR3 is CASSSGDTEAFF. The CDR3 DNA reads as TGTGCCAGCAGTTCAGGGGACACTGAAGCTTTCTTT.

The genes are TRBV15 and TRBJ2-5, with a weak D call TRBD1 (6 bases). V was clipped by 7 bases and J by 5 bases, with 20 bases between them. The CDR3 length is 15 residues. Per the germline V gene, CDR1 is LNHNV and CDR2 is YYDKDF (reference sequence). The DNA for the CDR3 is TGTGCCACCACCCTCGCCCAGGGGTTCCAGGAGACCCAGTACTTC. It yields the protein CATTLAQGFQETQYF.

The V gene is TRBV9, the J gene TRBJ2-5; 8 bases align to TRBD2. Germline V gives CDR1 SGDLS, CDR2 YYNGEE. This CDR3 has 14 amino acids. The ends lost 3 bases at V and 4 bases at J; junction bases unmatched: 5. In DNA, the CDR3 is TGTGCCAGCAGCGCTTTAGCGGGGTTAGAGACCCAGTACTTC. Translated: CASSALAGLETQYF.

This chain links TRBV7-2 with TRBJ1-1; maybe TRBD1 (5 bases). The CDR3 spans 14 residues. Deletions cut 0 bases from V and 4 bases from J, with 9 bases between. Germline assignment: CDR1 SGHTA and CDR2 FQGNSA. The DNA of the CDR3 is TGTGCCAGCAGCTTAGCGCTTAGGGGCACTGAAGCTTTCTTT. Its protein is CASSLALRGTEAFF.

This clone was seen only once. The chain is built from TRBV29-1 and TRBJ1-2; weak D call: TRBD1 (6 bases). The CDR3 has 14 amino acids. Trimming shortened V by 4 bases and J by 5 bases, and 17 bases separated the two germline ends. Germline lookup yields CDR1 SQVTM and CDR2 ANQGSEA. The CDR3 DNA is TGCAGCGTTGTTGGTGAGACAGGCCTTTATGGCTACACCTTC. It codes for CSVVGETGLYGYTF.

The chain uses TRBV7-9 and TRBJ2-3; 14 nucleotides match TRBD2. There are 16 residues in the CDR3. The trim removed 6 bases at V and 1 base at J, leaving 3 bases unmatched. Germline V gene sequence: CDR1 SEHNR, CDR2 FQNEAQ (reference sequence). As DNA, the CDR3 is TGTGCCAGCAGTCTGGGACTAGCGGGGGGCACAGATACGCAGTATTTT. Protein sequence: CASSLGLAGGTDTQYF.

This clone has just a few counts. CDR3 nucleotides: TGTGCCAGCACCAAGAACAGGGAACTGTTTTTT. Encoded protein: CASTKNRELFF. The rearrangement links TRBV12-3 or TRBV12-4 to TRBJ1-4; TRBD1 is a possible D gene (6 bases). The ends were cut back, 7 bases at V and 12 bases at J, with 12 bases in the middle. The CDR3 covers 11 residues.

The chain joins TRBV2 to TRBJ1-5; perhaps TRBD1 as D (6 bases). In germline, CDR1 is SNHLY, CDR2 FYNNEI. This CDR3 has 16 amino acids. V was trimmed by 7 bases and J by 6 bases, leaving 22 bases between them. CDR3 nucleotide sequence: TGTGCCAGCACTGATATCTTATGGACAGTGGCTCAGCCCCAGCATTTT. Translating it yields CASTDILWTVAQPQHF.